The 18 T cell receptor beta chains reported below all come from one sample, sequenced in a study of blood T cell repertoires in COVID-19. Some clones are missing from TCRdb's copy, which holds only in-frame ones; the method was immunoSEQ multiplex PCR. This sample has about 250,000 clones, with 88% found just once. The specimen was peripheral blood. The receptors originated from a woman between 40 and 50 years old who had recovered from COVID-19.

J is TRBJ2-1 and V is TRBV10-3; 9 positions match TRBD1. Germline V gene lookup returns CDR1 ENHRY and CDR2 SYGVKD. V dropped 8 bases and J dropped 7; count of bases not matched to a gene: 9. CDR3 length: 14 residues. The CDR3 is CAIRPGTGTNEQFF. As DNA, the CDR3 is TGTGCCATCCGCCCGGGGACAGGGACTAATGAGCAGTTCTTC.

The chain recombines TRBV7-2 with TRBJ2-7, with TRBD2 matching over 7 bases. The CDR3 is 14 amino acids. The junction had 3 bases not matched to a gene; V was cut back by 1 base and J by 3 bases. CDR1 and CDR2 (germline): SGHTA, FQGNSA. As DNA, the CDR3 is TGTGCCAGCAGCTTAGAAGCTAGCGGCTACGAGCAGTACTTC. Protein: CASSLEASGYEQYF.

Ten or more counts support this clone. The chain is built from TRBV4-2 and TRBJ2-7, with TRBD2 identical over 14 bases. Germline V gene lookup returns CDR1 LGHNA and CDR2 YNFKEQ. CDR3 size: 16 residues. V lost 1 base and J lost 6; bases outside the gene matches: 5. DNA of the CDR3: TGTGCCAGCAGCCAAGGACTAGCGGGAGGGGGGGGCGAGCAGTACTTC. Residues: CASSQGLAGGGGEQYF.

This chain links TRBV3-1 (or the pseudogene TRBV3-2) with TRBJ2-2; TRBD1 matches at 7 bases. After removal of 7 bases from V and 5 bases from J, the junction contained 10 bases not matched to a gene. CDR1 is LGHDT and CDR2 is YNNKEL in the germline V gene (reference sequence). The CDR3 is 15 amino acids. The CDR3 bases are TGTGCCAGCACCCCGAGAGGGGGCGGGACCGGGGAGCTGTTTTTT. This encodes CASTPRGGGTGELFF.

The rearrangement links TRBV4-3 to TRBJ1-6, with 8 nucleotides matching TRBD1. The junction had 6 bases not matched to a gene; V was cut back by 4 bases and J by 7 bases. The germline V gene encodes CDR1 LGHNA and CDR2 YSLEER. This CDR3 has 15 amino acids. The CDR3 reads CASSPTGDRNSPLHF. The CDR3 coding sequence is TGCGCCAGCAGCCCGACAGGGGACCGCAATTCACCCCTCCACTTT.

The chain links TRBV3-1 (or the pseudogene TRBV3-2) to TRBJ2-5; 9 nucleotides line up with TRBD1. Trimming took 1 base from V and 5 from J; bases not matched to a gene: 8. The germline gives CDR1 LGHDT, CDR2 YNNKEL (reference sequence). The CDR3 is made up of 16 amino acids. In DNA, the CDR3 is TGTGCCAGCAGCCAAGCCTTACAGGGGGCCTACGAGACCCAGTACTTC. It translates to CASSQALQGAYETQYF.

The chain employs TRBV2 and TRBJ2-1, with D uncertain. This CDR3 has 13 residues. Germline CDR1 reads SNHLY; CDR2 reads FYNNEI. The V end was cut by 3 bases, the J end by 3 bases, with 6 bases between. DNA for the CDR3: TGTGCCAGCAGTGAGGCCAGCTACAATGAGCAGTTCTTC. Encoded protein: CASSEASYNEQFF.

This rearrangement joins TRBV5-1 to TRBJ1-4; TRBD1 is a possible D gene (6 bases). V lost 4 bases and J lost 4, with 11 bases in between. Germline V gene data show CDR1 as SGHRS and CDR2 as YFSETQ. The CDR3 extends over 14 amino acids. The CDR3 region is CASSTGRGNEKLFF. The CDR3 DNA follows: TGCGCCAGCAGCACAGGGAGGGGTAATGAAAAACTGTTTTTT.

The V gene is TRBV29-1, the J gene TRBJ1-1, with unresolved D. The CDR3 has 14 amino acids. Trimming cost V 7 bases and J 1 base, with 16 bases left between them. The germline V gene has CDR1 SQVTM and CDR2 ANQGSEA. CDR3 sequence: CSAPRGSTNTEAFF. CDR3 in DNA: TGCAGCGCCCCCCGGGGTTCGACGAACACTGAAGCTTTCTTT. The entire variable domain, with the rest obtained from reference TRBV29-1 and TRBJ1-1, is as follows: SAVISQKPSRDICQRGTSLTIQCQVDSQVTMMFWYRQQPGQSLTLIATANQGSEATYESGFVIDKFPISRPNLTFSTLTVSNMSPEDSSIYLCSAPRGSTNTEAFFGQGTRLTVV.

The V and J genes are TRBV11-1 and TRBJ2-1; D is unresolved. Germline V gives CDR1 SGHAT, CDR2 FQDESV (reference sequence). The CDR3 has 15 residues. V was clipped by 4 bases and J by 6 bases, with 16 bases between them. Written as DNA, the CDR3 is TGTGCCAGCAGCTCCCAACGACTCCCCCGCAATGAGCAGTTCTTC. As protein: CASSSQRLPRNEQFF. Using reference TRBV11-1 and TRBJ2-1 for the parts outside the CDR3, the full variable domain is EAEVAQSPRYKITEKSQAVAFWCDPISGHATLYWYRQILGQGPELLVQFQDESVVDDSQLPKDRFSAERLKGVDSTLKIQPAELGDSAMYLCASSSQRLPRNEQFFGPGTRLTVL.

The J gene is TRBJ1-6, the V gene TRBV6-5; perhaps TRBD1 as D (6 bases). The CDR3 is made up of 12 amino acids. Deletions cut 8 bases from V and 8 bases from J, with 10 bases between. Germline CDR1 reads MNHEY; CDR2 reads SVGAGI. The CDR3 DNA reads as TGTGCCAGCGCGCGACAGGATTCACCCCTCCACTTT. It encodes CASARQDSPLHF.

The CDR3 sequence is CASSLTLAGGAGANVLTF. As DNA, the CDR3 is TGTGCCAGCAGCTTAACACTAGCGGGAGGGGCTGGGGCCAACGTCCTGACTTTC. V is TRBV7-9 and J is TRBJ2-6; TRBD2 matches 13 bases. Per the germline V gene, CDR1 is SEHNR and CDR2 is FQNEAQ (reference sequence). The CDR3 contains 18 residues. Trimming cost V 2 bases and J 2 bases; bases outside gene matches: 3.

The J gene is TRBJ2-1, the V gene TRBV18, with 8 bases lining up with TRBD2. V gave up 0 bases and J gave up 7 bases; unmatched junction bases: 11. In germline, CDR1 is KGHSH, CDR2 LQKENI. This CDR3 spans 17 amino acids. The chain's CDR3 is CASSPPPVGRAGNEQFF. CDR3 DNA: TGTGCCAGCTCACCACCCCCCGTCGGGAGGGCCGGGAATGAGCAGTTCTTC.

The rearrangement uses TRBV5-1 and TRBJ2-5; tentative D call: TRBD2 (5 bases). This CDR3 spans 12 amino acids. Germline V gives CDR1 SGHRS, CDR2 YFSETQ. V lost 4 bases, J lost 4 bases, and 8 bases lay in between. DNA for the CDR3: TGCGCCAGCAGCCGCGAGGGAGAGACCCAGTACTTC. Amino acid sequence: CASSREGETQYF.

The V gene is TRBV15, the J gene TRBJ2-4; TRBD2 aligns across 7 bases. Trimming took 0 bases from V and 6 from J; bases not matched to a gene: 8. Looked up from germline, CDR1 is LNHNV and CDR2 is YYDKDF (reference sequence). This CDR3 is 16 amino acids long. DNA for the CDR3: TGTGCCACCAGCAGAGATTTGGGAGGGAGGCCAAACATTCAGTACTTC. Amino acids: CATSRDLGGRPNIQYF.

This chain uses TRBV5-4 with TRBJ2-3; the D gene is possibly TRBD1 (6 bases). V was cut by 1 base and J by 2 bases, with 11 bases left in between. CDR3 size: 15 residues. Looked up from germline, CDR1 is SGHNT and CDR2 is YYREEE (reference sequence). The CDR3 protein is CASSLTGTHTDTQYF. CDR3 sequence (DNA): TGTGCCAGCAGCTTGACAGGGACACACACAGATACGCAGTATTTT.

V is TRBV6-1 and J is TRBJ2-3; 13 bases are a match to TRBD2. Losses at the gene ends were 4 bases for V and 0 bases for J; bases not matched to a gene: 4. Germline CDR1 is MNHNS and CDR2 is SASEGT. The CDR3 has 17 amino acids. The CDR3 loop is CASSGGLAGASTDTQYF. The CDR3 nucleotides read TGTGCCAGCAGTGGAGGACTAGCGGGAGCCAGCACAGATACGCAGTATTTT.

The chain is built from TRBV10-3 and TRBJ1-5; 8 nucleotides align to TRBD1. Germline-derived CDR1 and CDR2 are ENHRY and SYGVKD. This CDR3 is 13 amino acids long. The ends lost 8 bases at V and 2 bases at J; junction bases unmatched: 2. The CDR3 protein is CAIADRGNQPQHF. The DNA of the CDR3 is TGTGCCATCGCGGACAGGGGCAATCAGCCCCAGCATTTT.